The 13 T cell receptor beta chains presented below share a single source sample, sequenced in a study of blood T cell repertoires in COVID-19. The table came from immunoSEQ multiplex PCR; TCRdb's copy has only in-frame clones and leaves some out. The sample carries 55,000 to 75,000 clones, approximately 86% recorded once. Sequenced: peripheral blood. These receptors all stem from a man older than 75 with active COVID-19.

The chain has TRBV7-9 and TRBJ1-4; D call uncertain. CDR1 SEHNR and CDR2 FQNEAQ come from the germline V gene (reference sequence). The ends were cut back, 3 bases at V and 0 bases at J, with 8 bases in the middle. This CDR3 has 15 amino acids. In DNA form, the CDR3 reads TGTGCCAGCAGCTTCCCATCCACAACTAATGAAAAACTGTTTTTT. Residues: CASSFPSTTNEKLFF.

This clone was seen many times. CDR3 nucleotides: TGTGCCAGCAGTTTATCACGCGGCACCTACGAGCAGTACTTC. It specifies CASSLSRGTYEQYF. The chain combines TRBV27 with TRBJ2-7; D is undetermined. Trimming removed 0 bases at V and 2 bases at J, with 8 bases between. CDR1 and CDR2 (germline): MNHEY, SMNVEV (reference sequence). The CDR3 contains 14 residues.

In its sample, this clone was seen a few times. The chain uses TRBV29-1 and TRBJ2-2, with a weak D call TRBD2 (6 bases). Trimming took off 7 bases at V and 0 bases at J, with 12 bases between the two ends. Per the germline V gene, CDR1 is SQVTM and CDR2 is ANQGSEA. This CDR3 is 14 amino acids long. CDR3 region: CSGGGGTNTGELFF. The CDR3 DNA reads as TGCAGCGGGGGAGGCGGGACGAACACCGGGGAGCTGTTTTTT.

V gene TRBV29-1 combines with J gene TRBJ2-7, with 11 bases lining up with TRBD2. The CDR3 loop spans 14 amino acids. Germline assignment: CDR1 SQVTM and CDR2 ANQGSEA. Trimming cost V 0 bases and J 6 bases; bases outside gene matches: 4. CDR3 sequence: CSVEERLAGGEQYF. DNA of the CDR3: TGCAGCGTTGAAGAACGGCTAGCGGGAGGCGAGCAGTACTTC.

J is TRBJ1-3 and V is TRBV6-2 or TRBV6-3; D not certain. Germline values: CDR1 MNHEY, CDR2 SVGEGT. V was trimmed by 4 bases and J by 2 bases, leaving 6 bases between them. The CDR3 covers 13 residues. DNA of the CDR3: TGTGCCAGCAGTTGGAGGGCTGGAAACACCATATATTTT. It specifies CASSWRAGNTIYF.

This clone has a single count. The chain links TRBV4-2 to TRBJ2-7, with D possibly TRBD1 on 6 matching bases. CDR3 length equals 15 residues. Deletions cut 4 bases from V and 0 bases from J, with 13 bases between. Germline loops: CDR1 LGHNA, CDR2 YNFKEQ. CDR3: CASSPTGTSSYEQYF. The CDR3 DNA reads TGTGCCAGCAGCCCGACCGGGACAAGCTCCTACGAGCAGTACTTC.

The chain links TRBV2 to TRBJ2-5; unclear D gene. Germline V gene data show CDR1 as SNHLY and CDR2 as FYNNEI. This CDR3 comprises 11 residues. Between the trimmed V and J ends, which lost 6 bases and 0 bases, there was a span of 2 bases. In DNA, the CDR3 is TGTGCCAGCAGCGACCAAGAGACCCAGTACTTC. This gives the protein CASSDQETQYF.

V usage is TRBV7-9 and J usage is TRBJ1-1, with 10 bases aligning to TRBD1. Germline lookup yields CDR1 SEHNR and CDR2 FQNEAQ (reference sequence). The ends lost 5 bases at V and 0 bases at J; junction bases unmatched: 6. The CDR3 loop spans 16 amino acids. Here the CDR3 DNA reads TGTGCCAGCAGCCTCGGGACAGGGGCCATGAACACTGAAGCTTTCTTT. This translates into CASSLGTGAMNTEAFF.

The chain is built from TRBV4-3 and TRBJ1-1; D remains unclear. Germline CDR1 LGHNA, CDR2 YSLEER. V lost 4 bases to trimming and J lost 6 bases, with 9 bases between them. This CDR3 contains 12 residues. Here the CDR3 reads CASSRQDSEAFF. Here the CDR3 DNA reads TGCGCCAGCAGCCGCCAGGACTCTGAAGCTTTCTTT.

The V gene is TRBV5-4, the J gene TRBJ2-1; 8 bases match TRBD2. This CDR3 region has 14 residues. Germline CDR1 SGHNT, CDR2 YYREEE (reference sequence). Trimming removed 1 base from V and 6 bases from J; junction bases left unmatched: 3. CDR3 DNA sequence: TGTGCCAGCAGCTTGCGGCTAGCGGGCAATGAGCAGTTCTTC. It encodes CASSLRLAGNEQFF.

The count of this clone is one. CDR3 region: CASKWGQIQETQYF. Written as DNA, the CDR3 is TGTGCCAGCAAGTGGGGACAGATCCAAGAGACCCAGTACTTC. The V and J genes are TRBV2 and TRBJ2-5, with TRBD1 matching 7 bases. CDR3 size: 14 residues. J gave up 1 base and V 7 bases, and 6 bases lay outside the gene matches. The V gene's germline CDR1 is SNHLY and CDR2 FYNNEI. Based on the CDR3 plus reference TRBV2 and TRBJ2-5, the full variable domain is EPEVTQTPSHQVTQMGQEVILRCVPISNHLYFYWYRQILGQKVEFLVSFYNNEISEKSEIFDDQFSVERPDGSNFTLKIRSTKLEDSAMYFCASKWGQIQETQYFGPGTRLLVL.

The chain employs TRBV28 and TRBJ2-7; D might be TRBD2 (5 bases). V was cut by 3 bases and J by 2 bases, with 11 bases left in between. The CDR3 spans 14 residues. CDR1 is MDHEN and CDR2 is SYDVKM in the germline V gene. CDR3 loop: CASSFSGVAYEQYF. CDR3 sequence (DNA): TGTGCCAGCAGTTTTTCCGGGGTAGCCTACGAGCAGTACTTC. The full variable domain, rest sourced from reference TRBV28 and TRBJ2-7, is DVKVTQSSRYLVKRTGEKVFLECVQDMDHENMFWYRQDPGLGLRLIYFSYDVKMKEKGDIPEGYSVSREKKERFSLILESASTNQTSMYLCASSFSGVAYEQYFGPGTRLTVT.

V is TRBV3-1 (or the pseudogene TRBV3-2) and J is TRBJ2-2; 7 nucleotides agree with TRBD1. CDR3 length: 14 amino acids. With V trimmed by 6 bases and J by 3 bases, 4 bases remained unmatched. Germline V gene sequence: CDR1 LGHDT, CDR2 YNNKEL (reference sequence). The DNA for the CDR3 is TGTGCCAGCAGGCAGGGGGTTCACACCGGGGAGCTGTTTTTT. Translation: CASRQGVHTGELFF.